This record covers a single T cell receptor (beta chain). This specimen comes from a study of blood T cell repertoires in COVID-19. Adults between about 18 and 89 years of age took part from 24 US areas. Self-reported history from a screening survey and questionnaire set each donor's cohort. Germline V lookup: CDR1 LGHNA, CDR2 YNFKEQ. Trimming removed 0 bases from V and 10 bases from J; junction bases left unmatched: 8. CDR3 length equals 16 residues. Per the study methods: The authors estimated nucleated cell counts from reference gene primer amplification. Some clones are missing from TCRdb's copy, which holds only in-frame ones; the method was immunoSEQ multiplex PCR. D and trimming come from the DNA, and the V and J calls and clone size come from that table. Of hundreds of thousands of clones in the sample, around nine tenths are singletons; the top ten hold around 10%.

Input material: PBMCs or T cells enriched from blood (not recorded which). This chain connects TRBV4-2 to TRBJ1-6; 8 bases match TRBD1. The clonotype was recovered from a woman in her forties or fifties who had recovered from COVID-19. The CDR3 nucleotides are TGTGCCAGCAGCCAAGATCAGGACAGGGTTGGATCACCCCTCCACTTT. It codes for CASSQDQDRVGSPLHF.